The 20 T cell receptor beta chains below all came from one sample that was sequenced in a study of blood T cell repertoires in COVID-19. The method was immunoSEQ multiplex PCR; TCRdb's version includes in-frame clones alone and lacks a portion of them. This sample has 270,000 or so clones, with nearly 90% found just once. Sequencing was carried out using peripheral blood. The origin of the receptors is a woman between 55 and 75 years old with COVID-19, enrolled during active disease.

CDR3 coding DNA: TGTGCCAGCAGCGGCAGGTATAGCGGGGGGGCCGGAGGGACCCAGTACTTC. Translating gives CASSGRYSGGAGGTQYF. The chain couples TRBV9 to TRBJ2-5; TRBD2 aligns across 11 bases. The V segment lost 3 bases and the J segment 7 bases; nucleotides outside the gene matches: 14. The CDR3 is made up of 17 amino acids. Germline CDR1 reads SGDLS; CDR2 reads YYNGEE.

V usage is TRBV6-2 or TRBV6-3 and J usage is TRBJ2-1, with 10 bases identical to TRBD2. V shed 2 bases and J 8 bases; nucleotides not matched to a gene: 6. The germline gives CDR1 MNHEY, CDR2 SVGEGT. The CDR3 totals 15 residues. In DNA form, the CDR3 reads TGTGCCAGCAGTTACGCGGCTAGCGGGGGTTATGAGCAGTTCTTC. It is translated as CASSYAASGGYEQFF.

V and J are TRBV30 and TRBJ1-5; D gene uncertain. Trimming stripped 7 bases from V and 2 bases from J, with 15 bases between. From germline, CDR1 is GTSNPN and CDR2 SVGIG (reference sequence). This CDR3 has 14 amino acids. CDR3 protein: CASSPSGGNQPQHF. CDR3 DNA: TGTGCCTCTTCCCCGTCGGGAGGCAATCAGCCCCAGCATTTT.

The chain uses TRBV4-3 and TRBJ1-2; a possible D gene is TRBD1 (6 bases). V lost 4 bases and J lost 4, with 22 bases in between. Germline loops: CDR1 LGHNA, CDR2 YSLEER. The CDR3 runs to 17 residues. The CDR3 nucleotides read TGCGCCAGCAGCCGAAGGAATGCAGGGGCGTTGAGCTATGGCTACACCTTC. This codes for CASSRRNAGALSYGYTF.

This chain's CDR3 is CASSPTDRSAGNTIYF. CDR3 DNA sequence: TGTGCCAGCAGCCCCACCGACAGATCGGCTGGAAACACCATATATTTT. This sequence joins TRBV3-1 (or the pseudogene TRBV3-2) and TRBJ1-3; perhaps TRBD1 as D (5 bases). V lost 4 bases and J 2 bases, leaving 15 bases between the germline ends. Germline V gene data show CDR1 as LGHDT and CDR2 as YNNKEL (reference sequence). The CDR3 is 16 amino acids.

This chain uses TRBV5-1 with TRBJ1-1, with a possible D match to TRBD1 (5 bases). Germline CDR1 SGHRS, CDR2 YFSETQ. Trimming shortened V by 1 base and J by 0 bases, and 10 bases separated the two germline ends. This CDR3 has 15 residues. The CDR3 coding sequence is TGCGCCAGCAGCTTGCGTTCACAGGTGAACACTGAAGCTTTCTTT. The encoded protein is CASSLRSQVNTEAFF.

V is TRBV7-2 and J is TRBJ2-7; 8 nucleotides agree with TRBD2. Trimming removed 5 bases from V and 2 bases from J; junction bases left unmatched: 5. The CDR3 length is 14 residues. Germline V CDR1 and CDR2: SGHTA, FQGNSA. The CDR3 DNA follows: TGTGCCAGCAGCAAGAGCGGGGGAGCCTACGAGCAGTACTTC. It encodes CASSKSGGAYEQYF.

The chain employs TRBV7-2 and TRBJ2-1; D might be TRBD1 (6 bases). Germline lookup yields CDR1 SGHTA and CDR2 FQGNSA. This CDR3 has 14 amino acids. Trimming removed 4 bases from V and 6 bases from J, with 13 bases in between. The CDR3 loop reads CASSSQQQGNEQFF. In DNA, the CDR3 is TGTGCCAGCAGCTCGCAACAACAGGGCAATGAGCAGTTCTTC.

This chain connects TRBV7-2 to TRBJ2-3, with D possibly being TRBD2 (6 bases). The CDR3 sequence is 14 residues long. V was trimmed by 8 bases and J by 2 bases, leaving 14 bases between them. CDR1 is SGHTA and CDR2 is FQGNSA in the germline V gene. CDR3 sequence reads: CASVLGGTTDTQYF. CDR3 coding DNA: TGTGCCAGCGTTCTTGGGGGGACCACAGATACGCAGTATTTT.

The V and J genes are TRBV7-9 and TRBJ2-1; maybe TRBD1 (5 bases). The length of the CDR3 is 18 residues. CDR1 is SEHNR and CDR2 is FQNEAQ in the germline V gene (reference sequence). Trimming cost V 5 bases and J 2 bases, with 22 bases left between them. DNA of the CDR3: TGTGCCAGCAGCGATAGCACAGCAGGGAAAGGGGCCTACAATGAGCAGTTCTTC. This codes for CASSDSTAGKGAYNEQFF.

This clone was seen once. At the DNA level, this CDR3 is encoded by other sequences in the same sample as well. The chain has TRBV29-1 and TRBJ1-1; no firm D call. Germline V CDR1 and CDR2: SQVTM, ANQGSEA. The CDR3 totals 12 residues. Trimming left V 4 bases short and J 1 base short, with 7 bases between. The CDR3 DNA is TGCAGCGTTGCATCAGGGAACACTGAAGCTTTCTTT. It is translated as CSVASGNTEAFF.

Concerning this clone: Other nucleotide sequences from this sample produce the same CDR3. This chain uses TRBV4-3 with TRBJ2-2; D unclear. Trimming removed 0 bases from V and 1 base from J, with 6 bases in between. CDR3 length: 15 residues. Germline V gene sequence: CDR1 LGHNA, CDR2 YSLEER. Here the CDR3 reads CASSQDRGNTGELFF. The CDR3 nucleotides are TGCGCCAGCAGCCAAGACCGAGGGAACACCGGGGAGCTGTTTTTT.

The chain uses TRBV19 and TRBJ2-5; D possibly corresponds to TRBD2 (6 bases). Germline assignment: CDR1 LNHDA and CDR2 SQIVND (reference sequence). The CDR3 covers 15 residues. The V gene lost 3 bases and the J gene lost 2 bases, with 13 bases spanning the gap. The CDR3 DNA reads as TGTGCCAGTAGTATGGGACTGACTGTTCAAGAGACCCAGTACTTC. It translates to CASSMGLTVQETQYF.

The V gene is TRBV7-2, the J gene TRBJ1-1; weak D call: TRBD1 (5 bases). This CDR3 region has 15 residues. Germline values: CDR1 SGHTA, CDR2 FQGNSA. Trimming removed 8 bases at V and 0 bases at J, with 16 bases between. This CDR3 reads CASAAGPGMNTEAFF. The DNA for the CDR3 is TGTGCCAGCGCGGCAGGGCCTGGGATGAACACTGAAGCTTTCTTT.

The chain carries TRBV11-1 and TRBJ1-1, with TRBD1 matching 7 bases. The CDR3 runs to 11 residues. Germline CDR1 and CDR2: SGHAT and FQDESV (reference sequence). Trimming at V came to 5 bases and at J to 12 bases, leaving 6 bases not matched to a gene. The CDR3 DNA sequence: TGTGCCAGCAGCCGAGGACAGGCGCCTTTCTTT. Translated, it gives CASSRGQAPFF.

This rearrangement joins TRBV7-6 to TRBJ1-2, with a possible D match to TRBD1 (6 bases). The CDR3 is 13 amino acids. Germline CDR1 and CDR2: SGHVS and FNYEAQ. V was cut by 2 bases and J by 6 bases, with 10 bases left in between. The CDR3 bases are TGTGCCAGCAGCTTACTGGGGGCGGATGGCTACACCTTC. Amino acids: CASSLLGADGYTF.

The chain recombines TRBV7-2 with TRBJ2-7, with 8 bases identical to TRBD1. CDR3 length equals 12 residues. From germline, CDR1 is SGHTA and CDR2 FQGNSA. J gave up 12 bases and V 5 bases, and 9 bases lay outside the gene matches. The CDR3: CASSQDRALLYF. Written as DNA, the CDR3 is TGTGCCAGCAGCCAGGACAGGGCGCTTTTGTACTTC.

This chain uses TRBV3-1 (or the pseudogene TRBV3-2) with TRBJ1-3; no definite D call. The CDR3 spans 15 residues. Germline V gene lookup returns CDR1 LGHDT and CDR2 YNNKEL (reference sequence). The V end lost 4 bases, the J end lost 0 bases, and 10 bases lay between the germline ends. CDR3 loop: CASSPPAGSGNTIYF. The CDR3 DNA is TGTGCCAGCAGCCCCCCCGCAGGCTCTGGAAACACCATATATTTT.

V is TRBV27 and J is TRBJ1-5, with 7 positions matching TRBD1. After removal of 6 bases from V and 6 bases from J, the junction contained 5 bases not matched to a gene. Germline lookup yields CDR1 MNHEY and CDR2 SMNVEV (reference sequence). The CDR3 sequence is 13 residues long. CDR3 nucleotides: TGTGCCAGCAGCGCTCAGGGGGGTCAGCCCCAGCATTTT. This gives the protein CASSAQGGQPQHF.

This sequence joins TRBV13 and TRBJ1-5; tentative D call: TRBD1 (5 bases). The CDR3 spans 14 residues. In germline, CDR1 is PRHDT, CDR2 FYEKMQ (reference sequence). V was clipped by 0 bases and J by 7 bases, with 10 bases between them. The CDR3 DNA reads as TGTGCCAGCAGCTTAGGTCAGGGTTACCAGCCCCAGCATTTT. As protein: CASSLGQGYQPQHF.